The T cell receptor (beta chain) described here comes from a study of cytomegalovirus exposure and HLA in healthy donors. Overall study findings and caveats: It is likely that the observed cluster of highly shared sequence variants was a sequencing artifact. Across donors, presence/absence analyses took sequencing depth to be roughly uniform. TRBV6-2, TRBV6-3 and some other V segments were unresolvable in 87-base-pair reads. It was shown in a later analysis that HLA-associated TCR beta chains were more clonally expanded than other, equally common chains.

In the case of this clone: The antigen is unknown.

Primers for the PCR totalled 60 Vbeta and 13 Jbeta. Assay used: immunoSEQ multiplex PCR; TCRdb lists only in-frame clones, some missing. Here the sample spans over 150,000 clones, approximately 80% being singletons. The CDR3 has 19 amino acids. Trimming stripped 5 bases from V and 2 bases from J, with 28 bases between. Germline V gene sequence: CDR1 SGHTA, CDR2 FQGNSA. The TCR sequence derives from a woman aged 45-65 years in good health and CMV-seropositive. The sequenced material came from PBMCs. The V and J genes are TRBV7-2 and TRBJ2-7; D possibly corresponds to TRBD1 (6 bases). The CDR3 DNA sequence: TGTGCCAGCAGCCGCCGGACAGCTGAGACCCTCCCTCGGACCTACGAGCAGTACTTC. Protein sequence: CASSRRTAETLPRTYEQYF.